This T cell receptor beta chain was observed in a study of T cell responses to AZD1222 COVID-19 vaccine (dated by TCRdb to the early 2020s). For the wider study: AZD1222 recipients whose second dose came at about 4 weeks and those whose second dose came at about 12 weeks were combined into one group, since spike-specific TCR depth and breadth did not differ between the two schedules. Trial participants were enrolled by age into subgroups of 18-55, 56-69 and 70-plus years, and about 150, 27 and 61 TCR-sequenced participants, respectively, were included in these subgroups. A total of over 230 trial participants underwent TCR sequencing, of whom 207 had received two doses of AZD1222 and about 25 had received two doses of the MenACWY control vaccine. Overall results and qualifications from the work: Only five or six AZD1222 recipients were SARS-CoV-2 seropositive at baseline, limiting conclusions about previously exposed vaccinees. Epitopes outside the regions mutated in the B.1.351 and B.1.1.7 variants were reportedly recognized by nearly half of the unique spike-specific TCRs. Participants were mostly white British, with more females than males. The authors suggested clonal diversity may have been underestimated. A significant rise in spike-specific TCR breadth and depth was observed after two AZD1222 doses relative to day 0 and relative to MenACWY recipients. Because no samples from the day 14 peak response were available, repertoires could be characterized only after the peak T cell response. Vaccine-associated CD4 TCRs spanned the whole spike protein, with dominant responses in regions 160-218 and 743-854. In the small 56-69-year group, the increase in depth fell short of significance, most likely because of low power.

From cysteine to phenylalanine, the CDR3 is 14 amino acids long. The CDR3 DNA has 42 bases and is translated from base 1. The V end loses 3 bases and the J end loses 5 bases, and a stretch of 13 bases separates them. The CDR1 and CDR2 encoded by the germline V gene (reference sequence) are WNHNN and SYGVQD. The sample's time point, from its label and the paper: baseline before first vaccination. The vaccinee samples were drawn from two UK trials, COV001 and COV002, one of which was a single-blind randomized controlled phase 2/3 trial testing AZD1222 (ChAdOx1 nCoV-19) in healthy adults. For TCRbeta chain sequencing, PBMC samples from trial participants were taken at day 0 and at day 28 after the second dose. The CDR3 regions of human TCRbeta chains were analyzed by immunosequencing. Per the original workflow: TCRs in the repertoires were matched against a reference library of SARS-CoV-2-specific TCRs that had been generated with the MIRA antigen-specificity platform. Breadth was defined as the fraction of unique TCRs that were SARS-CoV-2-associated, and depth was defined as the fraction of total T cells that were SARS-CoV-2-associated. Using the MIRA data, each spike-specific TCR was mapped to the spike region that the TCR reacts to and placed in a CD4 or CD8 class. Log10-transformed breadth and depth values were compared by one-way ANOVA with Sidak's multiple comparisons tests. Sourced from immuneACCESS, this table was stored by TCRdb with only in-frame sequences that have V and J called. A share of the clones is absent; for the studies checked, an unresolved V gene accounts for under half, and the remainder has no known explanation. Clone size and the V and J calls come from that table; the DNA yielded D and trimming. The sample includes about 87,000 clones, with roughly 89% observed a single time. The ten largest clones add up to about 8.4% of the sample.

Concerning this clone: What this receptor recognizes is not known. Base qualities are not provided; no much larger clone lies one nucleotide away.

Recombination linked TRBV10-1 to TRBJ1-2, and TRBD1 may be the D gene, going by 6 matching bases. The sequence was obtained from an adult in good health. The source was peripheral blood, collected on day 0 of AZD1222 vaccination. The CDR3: CASSDALTGYGYTF. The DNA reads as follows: TGCGCCAGCAGTGACGCGTTGACAGGTTATGGCTACACCTTC.